This entry describes one TCR beta chain. This entry belongs to a study of T cell responses to AZD1222 COVID-19 vaccine. The data were produced by immunoSEQ multiplex PCR, yet TCRdb's version contains in-frame clones alone and is incomplete. Among just over 150,000 clones, around 85% were seen once, and the ten largest hold roughly 6.9%. The germline V gene has CDR1 MDHEN and CDR2 SYDVKM. The V and J ends lost 5 bases and 5 bases respectively, with 16 bases between them. The CDR3 is made up of 15 amino acids. The specimen was peripheral blood, collected after recovery from COVID-19. The sequence came from an adult who had recovered from COVID-19. V and J are TRBV28 and TRBJ1-5, with D maybe TRBD1 (5 bases). The CDR3 protein is CASSQHGGNHQPQHF. CDR3 DNA: TGTGCCAGCAGTCAACACGGGGGGAACCATCAGCCCCAGCATTTT.